These T cell receptor beta chains were read from a single sample in a study of blood T cell repertoires in COVID-19. Clones were read by immunoSEQ multiplex PCR, and TCRdb kept only the in-frame ones, dropping some. This table has under 250,000 clones, roughly 80% appearing once. The sequencing sample was made of peripheral blood. Receptor source: a woman aged 40 to 49 with COVID-19, enrolled during active disease. Both conserved end residues are part of each CDR3. D genes are given only for firm matches.

d_gene	v_gene	j_gene	CDR3aa	CDR3nt
TRBD1	TRBV3-1/TRBV3-2	TRBJ1-1	CASSARPGTGNTEAFF	TGTGCCAGCAGCGCACGGCCCGGGACAGGGAACACTGAAGCTTTCTTT
-	TRBV4-3	TRBJ2-7	CASSQDHGSYEQYF	TGCGCCAGCAGCCAAGATCACGGTTCCTACGAGCAGTACTTC
-	TRBV7-2	TRBJ1-1	CASSSTMGAGAEAFF	TGTGCCAGCAGCTCGACGATGGGGGCGGGCGCTGAAGCTTTCTTT
-	TRBV7-9	TRBJ2-7	CASSFDTFEEQYF	TGTGCCAGCAGCTTCGACACCTTTGAAGAGCAGTACTTC
TRBD2	TRBV5-1	TRBJ2-2	CASSSLLAGRGGELFF	TGCGCCAGCAGCTCCTTACTAGCGGGACGTGGCGGGGAGCTGTTTTTT
TRBD2	TRBV3-1/TRBV3-2	TRBJ2-7	CASSRKSPGLAGGSYEQYF	TGTGCCAGCAGCCGAAAATCTCCGGGACTAGCGGGAGGATCCTACGAGCAGTACTTC
-	TRBV9	TRBJ2-2	CASSVDSFSGELFF	TGTGCCAGCAGCGTAGACAGTTTTAGCGGGGAGCTGTTTTTT
-	TRBV7-9	TRBJ2-7	CASSLTGYEQYF	TGTGCCAGCAGCTTAACCGGGTACGAGCAGTACTTC
-	TRBV30	TRBJ1-2	CAWSAGETLGYTF	TGTGCCTGGAGTGCCGGGGAAACCCTAGGCTACACCTTC
TRBD1	TRBV19	TRBJ2-7	CATEGAGSYEQYF	TGTGCCACCGAGGGGGCAGGGTCCTACGAGCAGTACTTC
TRBD2	TRBV3-1/TRBV3-2	TRBJ2-5	CASSQDLAGERKTQYF	TGTGCCAGCAGCCAAGATCTGGCGGGGGAGCGAAAGACCCAGTACTTC
-	TRBV18	TRBJ1-1	CASSPPTGNTEAFF	TGTGCCAGCTCACCCCCGACGGGGAACACTGAAGCTTTCTTT
TRBD1	TRBV11-2	TRBJ1-4	CASSPYNRQGWANEKLFF	TGTGCCAGCAGCCCCTACAATCGACAGGGCTGGGCTAATGAAAAACTGTTTTTT
-	TRBV19	TRBJ2-7	CASSIAWGQVHYEQYF	TGTGCCAGTAGTATAGCCTGGGGGCAGGTCCACTACGAGCAGTACTTC
TRBD1	TRBV9	TRBJ2-7	CASSVGGTATYEQYF	TGTGCCAGCAGCGTAGGGGGGACAGCTACCTACGAGCAGTACTTC